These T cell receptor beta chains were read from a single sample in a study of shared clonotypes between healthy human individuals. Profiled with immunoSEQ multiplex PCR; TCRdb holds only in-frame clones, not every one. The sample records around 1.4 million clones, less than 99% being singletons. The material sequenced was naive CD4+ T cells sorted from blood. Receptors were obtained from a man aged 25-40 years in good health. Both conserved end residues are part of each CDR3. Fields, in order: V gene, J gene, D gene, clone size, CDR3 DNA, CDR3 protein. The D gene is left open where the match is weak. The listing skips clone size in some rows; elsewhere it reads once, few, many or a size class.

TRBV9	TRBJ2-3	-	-	TGTGCCAGCAGCTTTCGGACCGCAGATACGCAGTATTTT	CASSFRTADTQYF
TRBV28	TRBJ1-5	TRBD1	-	TGTGCCAGCAGTGACAGGGGTACGCAGCCCCAGCATTTT	CASSDRGTQPQHF
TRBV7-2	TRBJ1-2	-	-	TGTGCCAGCAGCTTAGATTTTTCGACAGCCTATGGCTACACCTTC	CASSLDFSTAYGYTF
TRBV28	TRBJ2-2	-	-	TGTGCCAGCAGGCTCTACACCGGGGAGCTGTTTTTT	CASRLYTGELFF
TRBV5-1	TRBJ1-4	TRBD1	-	TGCGCCAGCAGCTCCCAAGGACAGGGCTATGAAAAACTGTTTTTT	CASSSQGQGYEKLFF
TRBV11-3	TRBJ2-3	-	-	TGTGCCAGCAGCTTGTTTACAGATACGCAGTATTTT	CASSLFTDTQYF
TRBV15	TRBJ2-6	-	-	TGTGCCACCAGCAGGGGGCCTGGGGCCAACGTCCTGACTTTC	CATSRGPGANVLTF
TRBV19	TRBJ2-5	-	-	TGTGCCAGTAGTATTCTTGCCCAAGAGACCCAGTACTTC	CASSILAQETQYF
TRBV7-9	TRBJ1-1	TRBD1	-	TGTGCCAGCAGCCCCCCGGACAGGCTTGTCGGGACTGAAGCTTTCTTT	CASSPPDRLVGTEAFF
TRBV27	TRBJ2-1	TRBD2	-	TGTGCCAGCAGTTTATTAGGCGGGAGGGACGGTGAGCAGTTCTTC	CASSLLGGRDGEQFF
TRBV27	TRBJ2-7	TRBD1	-	TGTGCCAGCAGATTCCAGGGACAGGAGCTCTACGGGCAGTACTTC	CASRFQGQELYGQYF
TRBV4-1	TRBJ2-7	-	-	TGCGCCAGCAGCCAAGACGACAGTATCCTTTCCGAGCAGTACTTC	CASSQDDSILSEQYF
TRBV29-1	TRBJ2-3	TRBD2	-	TGCAGCGGAATAGCGGGAATTGGCACAGATACGCAGTATTTT	CSGIAGIGTDTQYF
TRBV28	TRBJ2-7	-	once	TGTGCCATCGACCGACAGGGAGGGTACGAGCAGTACTTC	CAIDRQGGYEQYF
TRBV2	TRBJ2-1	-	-	TGTGCCAGCAGTGCCCCGAGAAGCTCCTACAATGAGCAGTTCTTC	CASSAPRSSYNEQFF
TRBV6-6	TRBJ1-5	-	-	TGTGCCAGCAGTTACCCGGAAACCAATCAGCCCCAGCATTTT	CASSYPETNQPQHF
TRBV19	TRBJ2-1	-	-	TGTGCCAGTAGCCACCTGGCGGGACTCGGGGGTGAGCAGTTCTTC	CASSHLAGLGGEQFF
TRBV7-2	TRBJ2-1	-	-	TGTGCCAGCAGCTTAGCGGCCAGCTCCTACAATGAGCAGTTCTTC	CASSLAASSYNEQFF
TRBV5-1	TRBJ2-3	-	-	TGCGCCAGCAGCTCGGGGGTCGGCACAGATACGCAGTATTTT	CASSSGVGTDTQYF
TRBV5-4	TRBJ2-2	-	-	TGTGCCAGCAGCTTGCCGGGTTCGGGTAACACCGGGGAGCTGTTTTTT	CASSLPGSGNTGELFF
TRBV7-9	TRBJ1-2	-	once	TGTGCCAGCAGCTCCTTCGGGGGCTACACCTTC	CASSSFGGYTF
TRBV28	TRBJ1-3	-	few	TGTGCCAGCAGTTCCCCCGGGGAGGGCGGAACTGGAAACACCATATATTTT	CASSSPGEGGTGNTIYF
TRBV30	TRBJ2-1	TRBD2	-	TGTGCCTGGAGTCCAGGGAGGGCGCGGGAGAGGTACAATGAGCAGTTCTTC	CAWSPGRARERYNEQFF